Sequencing of this T cell receptor beta chain was carried out in a study of identical twins. Study-level findings and limits: Twin sharing of out-of-frame TCR alpha was underestimated by models in monozygotic pairs. The same donors were not followed; conclusions instead depended on cross-sectional statistical analysis. Twin-shared out-of-frame alpha sequences showed excess low generation probability.

As for this clonotype: What it recognizes is unknown.

Per the germline V gene, CDR1 is MNHNS and CDR2 is SASEGT. J gave up 9 bases and V 7 bases, and 7 bases lay outside the gene matches. The CDR3 is made up of 14 amino acids. A template switching step contributed a universal primer site, while unique molecular identifiers were present in the cDNA. Via MiXCR, TCRdb re-called the 5' RACE reads, giving one row per CDR3 protein. The sample shows about 890,000 distinct CDR3 sequences, roughly an eighth of them seen only once. The same data also went into a second study, on yellow fever vaccine responses in identical twins.

The sample was PBMCs. This clonotype originated in a woman under 30 in good health. This chain connects TRBV6-1 to TRBJ2-1, with 12 bases matching TRBD2. The CDR3 nucleotides are TGTGCCAGCACGGGACTAGCGGGTGGGGGTGAGCAGTTCTTC. This translates into CASTGLAGGGEQFF.